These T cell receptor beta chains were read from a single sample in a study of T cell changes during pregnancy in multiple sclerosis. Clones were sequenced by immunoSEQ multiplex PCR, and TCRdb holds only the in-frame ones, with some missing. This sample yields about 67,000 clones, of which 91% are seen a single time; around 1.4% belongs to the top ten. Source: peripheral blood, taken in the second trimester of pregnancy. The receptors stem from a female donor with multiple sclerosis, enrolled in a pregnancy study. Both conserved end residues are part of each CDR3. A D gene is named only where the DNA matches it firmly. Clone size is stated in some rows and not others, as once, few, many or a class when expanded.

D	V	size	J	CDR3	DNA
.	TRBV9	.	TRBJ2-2	CASSVGGPGGELFF	TGTGCCAGCAGCGTAGGAGGGCCTGGCGGGGAGCTGTTTTTT
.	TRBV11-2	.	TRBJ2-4	CASSLRGVQSGLRNIQYF	TGTGCCAGCAGCCTAAGAGGAGTCCAATCTGGACTCAGAAACATTCAGTACTTC
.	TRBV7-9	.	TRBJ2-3	CASSRSDTDTQYF	TGTGCCAGCAGTCGCAGCGACACAGATACGCAGTATTTT
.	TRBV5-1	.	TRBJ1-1	CASSLTGSRGTEAFF	TGCGCCAGCAGCTTGACAGGGTCGAGGGGCACTGAAGCTTTCTTT
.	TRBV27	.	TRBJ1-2	CASSLGPGRIQNEGDYGYTF	TGTGCCAGCAGTTTAGGTCCTGGACGGATCCAGAATGAGGGGGACTATGGCTACACCTTC
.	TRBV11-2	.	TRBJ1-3	CASSLDDYSGNTIYF	TGTGCCAGCAGCTTGGACGACTACTCTGGAAACACCATATATTTT
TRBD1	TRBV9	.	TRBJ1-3	CASSVAPGGLGNTIYF	TGTGCCAGCAGCGTAGCCCCAGGGGGCTTGGGAAACACCATATATTTT
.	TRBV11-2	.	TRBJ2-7	CASSVYRYEQYF	TGTGCCAGCAGCGTCTACCGGTACGAGCAGTACTTC
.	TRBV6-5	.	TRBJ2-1	CASSNRDAVEQFF	TGTGCCAGCAGTAACAGGGACGCGGTTGAGCAGTTCTTC
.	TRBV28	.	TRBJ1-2	CASSLIGQPHGYTF	TGTGCCAGCAGTTTAATCGGACAGCCTCATGGCTACACCTTC
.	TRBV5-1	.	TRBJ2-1	CASSLGLNEQFF	TGCGCCAGCAGCTTGGGTCTCAATGAGCAGTTCTTC
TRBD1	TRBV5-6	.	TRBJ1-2	CASSLWTGGTYGYTF	TGTGCCAGCAGCTTATGGACAGGGGGCACCTATGGCTACACCTTC
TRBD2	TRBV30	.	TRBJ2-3	CAWSVGGGVDTQYF	TGTGCCTGGAGTGTCGGCGGGGGTGTGGATACGCAGTATTTT
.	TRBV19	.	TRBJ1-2	CASSRGTGTRDGYTF	TGTGCCAGTAGTAGGGGCACAGGGACCCGGGATGGCTACACCTTC
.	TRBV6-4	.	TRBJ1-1	CASRRTESGSEAFF	TGTGCCAGCAGACGGACAGAATCAGGGTCTGAAGCTTTCTTT
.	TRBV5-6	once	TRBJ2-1	CASRLQGSGSNNEQFF	TGTGCCAGCAGGTTACAGGGTTCTGGTTCCAACAATGAGCAGTTCTTC
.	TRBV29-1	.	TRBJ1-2	CSVTQGIGYGYTF	TGCAGCGTTACCCAGGGTATTGGCTATGGCTACACCTTC
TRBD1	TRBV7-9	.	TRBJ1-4	CASSLGARGHEKLFF	TGTGCCAGCAGCTTAGGGGCCAGGGGGCATGAAAAACTGTTTTTT